This is a list of T cell receptor beta chains from one sample in a study of blood T cells in healthy people across ages. TCRdb re-called the 5' RACE reads through MiXCR, storing one row per CDR3 protein. The table has about a million distinct CDR3 sequences, 45% to 50% seen once. Source material: blood. The receptors come from a man aged 25-45 years in good health. Each CDR3 is given with its conserved first and last residue. D genes are given only for firm matches. Only some rows state a clone size, as once, few, many or a class for expanded clones.

few	TRBJ2-3	TRBV6-6	TRBD2	CASSWGLAGADTQYF	TGTGCCAGCAGTTGGGGACTAGCGGGAGCAGATACGCAGTATTTT
once	TRBJ2-7	TRBV3-1	.	CASSHRHTNEQYF	TGTGCCAGCAGCCACCGACACACCAATGAGCAGTACTTC
.	TRBJ1-1	TRBV4-2	.	CASSQGLYENTEAFF	TGTGCCAGCAGCCAGGGACTATATGAGAACACTGAAGCTTTCTTT
few	TRBJ2-1	TRBV4-1	.	CASSQDRRSYNEQFF	TGCGCCAGCAGCCAAGATAGGAGGTCCTACAATGAGCAGTTCTTC
.	TRBJ1-1	TRBV7-2	.	CASNTQANTEAFF	TGTGCCAGCAACACTCAAGCGAACACTGAAGCTTTCTTT
.	TRBJ2-5	TRBV5-1	TRBD1	CASSPWTGTQETQYF	TGCGCCAGCAGCCCATGGACAGGTACACAAGAGACCCAGTACTTC
.	TRBJ1-1	TRBV10-3	TRBD1	CAIRGDLTGSTEAFF	TGTGCCATCAGGGGTGACCTGACAGGGAGTACTGAAGCTTTCTTT
.	TRBJ1-5	TRBV20-1	.	CSARDNTGMNQPQHF	TGCAGTGCTAGAGACAATACAGGGATGAATCAGCCCCAGCATTTT
.	TRBJ1-6	TRBV6-6	.	CASSDYRVSNSPLHF	TGTGCCAGCAGTGATTACAGGGTCAGTAATTCACCCCTCCACTTT
.	TRBJ2-7	TRBV6-6	TRBD2	CASRRGGAIDEQYF	TGTGCCAGCAGACGCGGGGGGGCCATCGACGAGCAGTACTTC
.	TRBJ1-2	TRBV14	TRBD1	CASSGQGRGGYTF	TGTGCCAGCAGCGGACAGGGGCGGGGAGGCTACACCTTC
few	TRBJ1-2	TRBV12-3/TRBV12-4	.	CASSPSLFGYTF	TGTGCCAGCAGTCCGAGTTTATTCGGCTACACCTTC
few	TRBJ2-7	TRBV5-1	.	CASSLEGPSYEQYF	TGCGCCAGCAGCTTGGAAGGGCCTTCCTACGAGCAGTACTTC
.	TRBJ1-4	TRBV3-1	.	CASSQEAVATNEKLFF	TGTGCCAGCAGCCAAGAGGCAGTTGCAACTAATGAAAAACTGTTTTTT
.	TRBJ2-3	TRBV29-1	TRBD2	CSVWTSGGRADTQYF	TGCAGCGTTTGGACTAGCGGGGGTCGTGCAGATACGCAGTATTTT
.	TRBJ2-7	TRBV12-3/TRBV12-4	TRBD1	CASSDRVGEQYF	TGTGCCAGCTCCGACAGGGTGGGAGAGCAGTACTTC
.	TRBJ2-7	TRBV6-1	.	CASRAGTMYDEQYF	TGTGCCAGCAGGGCCGGGACAATGTACGACGAGCAGTACTTC
.	TRBJ2-3	TRBV5-1	.	CASSSYPSASSTDTQYF	TGCGCCAGCAGCTCCTACCCTAGCGCCTCTAGCACAGATACGCAGTATTTT
.	TRBJ2-3	TRBV10-3	TRBD1	CAISDRTGSTDTQYF	TGTGCCATCAGTGACAGGACAGGGAGCACAGATACGCAGTATTTT
few	TRBJ2-3	TRBV11-2	.	CASSLAGHRSDTQYF	TGTGCCAGCAGCTTAGCAGGCCATAGGTCAGATACGCAGTATTTT
.	TRBJ1-4	TRBV3-1	TRBD1	CASSRVGGTDEKLFF	TGTGCCAGCAGCCGAGTCGGGGGGACAGATGAAAAACTGTTTTTT
.	TRBJ2-7	TRBV4-2	.	CASSPSRVGNEQYF	TGTGCCAGCAGCCCCTCGAGGGTTGGGAACGAGCAGTACTTC
.	TRBJ1-2	TRBV14	.	CASSQDLAGAYGYTF	TGTGCCAGCAGCCAAGATCTTGCCGGGGCCTATGGCTACACCTTC
few	TRBJ2-3	TRBV9	TRBD2	CASSWGGDVYTDTQYF	TGTGCCAGCAGCTGGGGGGGGGACGTGTACACAGATACGCAGTATTTT
once	TRBJ1-4	TRBV5-1	TRBD1	CASHTGTAEKLFF	TGCGCCAGCCACACCGGGACAGCTGAAAAACTGTTTTTT
.	TRBJ2-3	TRBV29-1	TRBD2	CSVGAGADTQYF	TGCAGCGTTGGAGCGGGGGCCGATACGCAGTATTTT
.	TRBJ2-3	TRBV28	TRBD2	CASSDPSGGADTQYF	TGTGCCAGCAGCGACCCTAGCGGGGGGGCAGATACGCAGTATTTT
few	TRBJ1-2	TRBV12-3/TRBV12-4	TRBD1	CASRLDREGGYTF	TGTGCCAGCCGCCTAGACAGGGAAGGCGGCTACACCTTC
.	TRBJ2-1	TRBV20-1	TRBD2	CRAPLAGGYNEQFF	TGCAGGGCACCACTAGCGGGGGGGTACAATGAGCAGTTCTTC
.	TRBJ1-5	TRBV5-5	.	CASSLRTDQPQHF	TGTGCCAGCAGCTTGAGAACGGATCAGCCCCAGCATTTT
.	TRBJ2-3	TRBV27	.	CASSPLSRGRIGTDTQYF	TGTGCCAGCAGCCCCCTTTCCAGGGGACGTATCGGCACAGATACGCAGTATTTT
.	TRBJ1-5	TRBV6-5	.	CASSPARDYSNQPQHF	TGTGCCAGCAGTCCCGCGAGGGACTATAGCAATCAGCCCCAGCATTTT
few	TRBJ2-5	TRBV3-1	TRBD2	CASSAGLAGVQETQYF	TGTGCCAGCAGCGCAGGACTAGCGGGGGTACAAGAGACCCAGTACTTC
few	TRBJ2-3	TRBV5-1	TRBD2	CASSFGTSGGTDTQYF	TGCGCCAGCAGCTTTGGGACTAGCGGGGGCACAGATACGCAGTATTTT
.	TRBJ1-2	TRBV4-2	TRBD1	CASSTRTGGGYGYTF	TGTGCCAGCAGCACCCGGACAGGGGGCGGCTATGGCTACACCTTC
.	TRBJ1-1	TRBV27	.	CASPKPDTMNTEAFF	TGTGCCAGCCCTAAGCCAGACACCATGAACACTGAAGCTTTCTTT
.	TRBJ2-7	TRBV5-1	.	CASSLGQNSNEQYF	TGCGCCAGCAGCTTGGGTCAGAACAGCAACGAGCAGTACTTC
.	TRBJ2-7	TRBV25-1	TRBD2	CASSEAGVAGFHEQYF	TGTGCCAGCAGTGAAGCTGGGGTAGCGGGGTTCCACGAGCAGTACTTC